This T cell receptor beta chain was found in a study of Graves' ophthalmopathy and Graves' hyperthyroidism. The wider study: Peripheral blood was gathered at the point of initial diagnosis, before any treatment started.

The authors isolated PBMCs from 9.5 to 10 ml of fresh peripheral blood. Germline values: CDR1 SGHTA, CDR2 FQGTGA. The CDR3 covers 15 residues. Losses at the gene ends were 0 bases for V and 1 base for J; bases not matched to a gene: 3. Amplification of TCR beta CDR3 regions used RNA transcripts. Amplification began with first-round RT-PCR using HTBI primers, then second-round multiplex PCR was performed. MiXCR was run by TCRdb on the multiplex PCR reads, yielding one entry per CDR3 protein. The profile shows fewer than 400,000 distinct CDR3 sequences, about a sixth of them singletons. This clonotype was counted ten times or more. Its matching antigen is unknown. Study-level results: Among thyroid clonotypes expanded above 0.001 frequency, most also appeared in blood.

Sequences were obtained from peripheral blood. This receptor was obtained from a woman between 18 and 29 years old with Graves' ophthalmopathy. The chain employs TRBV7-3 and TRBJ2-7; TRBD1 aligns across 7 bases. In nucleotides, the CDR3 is TGTGCCAGCAGCTTAACGGCGACAGGGTCCTACGAGCAGTACTTC. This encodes CASSLTATGSYEQYF.